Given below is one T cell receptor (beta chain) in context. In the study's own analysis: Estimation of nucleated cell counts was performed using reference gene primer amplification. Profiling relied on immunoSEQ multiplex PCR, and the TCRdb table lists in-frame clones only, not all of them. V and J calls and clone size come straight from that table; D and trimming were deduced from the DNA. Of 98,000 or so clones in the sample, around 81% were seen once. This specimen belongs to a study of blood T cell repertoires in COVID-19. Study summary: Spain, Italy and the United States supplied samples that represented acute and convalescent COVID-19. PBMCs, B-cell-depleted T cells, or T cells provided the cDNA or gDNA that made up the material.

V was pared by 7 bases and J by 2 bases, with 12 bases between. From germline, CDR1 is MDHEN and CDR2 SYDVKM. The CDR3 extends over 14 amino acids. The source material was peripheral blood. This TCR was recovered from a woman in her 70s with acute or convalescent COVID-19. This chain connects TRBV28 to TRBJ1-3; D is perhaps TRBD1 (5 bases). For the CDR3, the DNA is TGTGCCAGCACCCCAAGCAGGGCTGGAAACACCATATATTTT. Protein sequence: CASTPSRAGNTIYF.